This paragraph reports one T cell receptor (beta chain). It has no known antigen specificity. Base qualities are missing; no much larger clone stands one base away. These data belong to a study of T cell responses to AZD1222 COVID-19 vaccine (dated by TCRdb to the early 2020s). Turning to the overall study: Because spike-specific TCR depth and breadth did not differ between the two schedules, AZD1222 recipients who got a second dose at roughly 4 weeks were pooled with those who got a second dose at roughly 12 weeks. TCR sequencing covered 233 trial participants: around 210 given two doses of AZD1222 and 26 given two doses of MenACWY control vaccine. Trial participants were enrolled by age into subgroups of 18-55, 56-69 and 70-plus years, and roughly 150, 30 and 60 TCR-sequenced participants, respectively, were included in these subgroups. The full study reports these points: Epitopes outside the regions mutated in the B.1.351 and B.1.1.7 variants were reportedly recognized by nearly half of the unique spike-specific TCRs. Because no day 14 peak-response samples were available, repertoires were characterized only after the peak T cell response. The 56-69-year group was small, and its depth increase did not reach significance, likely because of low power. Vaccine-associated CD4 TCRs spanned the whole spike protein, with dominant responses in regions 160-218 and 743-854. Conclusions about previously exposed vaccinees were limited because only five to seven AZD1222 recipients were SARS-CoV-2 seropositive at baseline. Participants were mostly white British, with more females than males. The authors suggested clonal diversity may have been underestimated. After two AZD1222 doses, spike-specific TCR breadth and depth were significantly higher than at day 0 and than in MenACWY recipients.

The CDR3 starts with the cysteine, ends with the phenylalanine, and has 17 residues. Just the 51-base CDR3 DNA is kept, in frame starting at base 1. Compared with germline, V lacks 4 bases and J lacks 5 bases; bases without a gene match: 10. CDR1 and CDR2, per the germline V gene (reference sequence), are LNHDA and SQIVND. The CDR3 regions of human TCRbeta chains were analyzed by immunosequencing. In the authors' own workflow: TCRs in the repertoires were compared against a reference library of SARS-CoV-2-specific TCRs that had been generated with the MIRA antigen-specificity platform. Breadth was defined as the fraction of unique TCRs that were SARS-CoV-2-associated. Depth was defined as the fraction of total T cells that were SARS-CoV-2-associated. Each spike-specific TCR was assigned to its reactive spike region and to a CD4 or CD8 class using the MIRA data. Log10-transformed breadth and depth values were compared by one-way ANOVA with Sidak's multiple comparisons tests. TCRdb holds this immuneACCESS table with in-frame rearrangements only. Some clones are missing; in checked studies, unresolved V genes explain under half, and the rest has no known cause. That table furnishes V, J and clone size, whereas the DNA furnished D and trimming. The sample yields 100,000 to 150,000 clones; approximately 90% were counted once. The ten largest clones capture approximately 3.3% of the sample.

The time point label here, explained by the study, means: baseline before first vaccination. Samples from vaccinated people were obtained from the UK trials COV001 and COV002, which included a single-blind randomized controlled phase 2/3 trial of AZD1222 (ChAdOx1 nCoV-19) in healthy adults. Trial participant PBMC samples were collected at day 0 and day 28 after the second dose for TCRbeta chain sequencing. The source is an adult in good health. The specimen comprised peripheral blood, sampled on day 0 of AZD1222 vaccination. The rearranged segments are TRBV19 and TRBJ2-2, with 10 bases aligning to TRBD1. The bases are TGTGCCAGTAGTAGCTATCAGGACAGGGGGGTGACCGGGGAGCTGTTTTTT. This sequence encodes CASSSYQDRGVTGELFF.